This TCR beta chain was captured by sequencing in a study of T cells after yellow fever vaccination. This clonotype occurred many times. There are 14 residues in the CDR3. The V and J ends lost 1 base and 7 bases respectively, with 10 bases between them. The V gene's germline CDR1 is SGHTA and CDR2 FQGNSA. TCRdb recomputed calls from the 5' RACE reads with MiXCR, one row per CDR3 protein. The sample includes under 150,000 distinct CDR3 sequences, over 7% of them seen just once. The genes are TRBV7-2 and TRBJ2-2; D unresolved. The material sequenced was CD4+ T cells sorted from PBMCs, taken 5 days after the yellow fever booster vaccination. The sequence derives from a man aged 25 to 40 who received the YFV17D yellow fever vaccine. The DNA of the CDR3 is TGTGCCAGCAGCTTAGGAGGCAGGAGCGGGGAGCTGTTTTTT. Protein product: CASSLGGRSGELFF.